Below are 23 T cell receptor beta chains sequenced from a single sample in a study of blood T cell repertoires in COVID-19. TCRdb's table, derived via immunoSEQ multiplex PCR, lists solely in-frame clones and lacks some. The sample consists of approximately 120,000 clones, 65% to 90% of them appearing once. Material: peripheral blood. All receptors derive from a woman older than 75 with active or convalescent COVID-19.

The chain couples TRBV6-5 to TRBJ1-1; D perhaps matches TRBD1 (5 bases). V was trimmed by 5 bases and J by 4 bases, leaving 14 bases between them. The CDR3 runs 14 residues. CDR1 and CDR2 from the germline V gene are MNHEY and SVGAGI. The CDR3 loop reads CASSTRTRGTEAFF. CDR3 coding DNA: TGTGCCAGCAGTACCCGTACAAGGGGCACTGAAGCTTTCTTT.

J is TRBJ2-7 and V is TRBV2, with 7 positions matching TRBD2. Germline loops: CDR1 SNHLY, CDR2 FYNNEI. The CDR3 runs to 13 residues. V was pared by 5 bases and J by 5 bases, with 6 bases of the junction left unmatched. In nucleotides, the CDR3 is TGTGCCAGCAGTCTGCGGGAGATGCACGAGCAGTACTTC. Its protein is CASSLREMHEQYF.

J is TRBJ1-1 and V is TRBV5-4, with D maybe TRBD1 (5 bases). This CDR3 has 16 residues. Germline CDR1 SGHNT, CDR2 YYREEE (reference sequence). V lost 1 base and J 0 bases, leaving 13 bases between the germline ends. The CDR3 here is CASSLHGGGMNTEAFF. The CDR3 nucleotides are TGTGCCAGCAGCTTGCATGGGGGGGGGATGAACACTGAAGCTTTCTTT. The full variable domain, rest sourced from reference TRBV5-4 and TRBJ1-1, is ETGVTQSPTHLIKTRGQQVTLRCSSQSGHNTVSWYQQALGQGPQFIFQYYREEENGRGNFPPRFSGLQFPNYSSELNVNALELDDSALYLCASSLHGGGMNTEAFFGQGTRLTVV.

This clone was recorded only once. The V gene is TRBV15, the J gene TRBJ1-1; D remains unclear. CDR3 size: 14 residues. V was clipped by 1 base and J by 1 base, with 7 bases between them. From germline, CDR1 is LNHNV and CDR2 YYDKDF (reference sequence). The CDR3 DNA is TGTGCCACCAGCAGAGTGATAGAGAACACTGAAGCTTTCTTT. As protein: CATSRVIENTEAFF.

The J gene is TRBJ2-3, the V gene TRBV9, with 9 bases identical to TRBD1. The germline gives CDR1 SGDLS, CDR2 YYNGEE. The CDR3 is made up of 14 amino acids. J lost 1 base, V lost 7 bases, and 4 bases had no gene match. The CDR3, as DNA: TGTGCCAGCTCGAGGACAGGGGGCACAGATACGCAGTATTTT. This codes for CASSRTGGTDTQYF. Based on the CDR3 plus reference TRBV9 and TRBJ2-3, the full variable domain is DSGVTQTPKHLITATGQRVTLRCSPRSGDLSVYWYQQSLDQGLQFLIQYYNGEERAKGNILERFSAQQFPDLHSELNLSSLELGDSALYFCASSRTGGTDTQYFGPGTRLTVL.

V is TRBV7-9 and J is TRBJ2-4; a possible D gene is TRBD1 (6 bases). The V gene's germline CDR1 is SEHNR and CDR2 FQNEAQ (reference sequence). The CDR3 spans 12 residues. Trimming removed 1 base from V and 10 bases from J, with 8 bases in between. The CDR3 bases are TGTGCCAGCAGCTTAGGGGACAAAATTCAGTACTTC. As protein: CASSLGDKIQYF.

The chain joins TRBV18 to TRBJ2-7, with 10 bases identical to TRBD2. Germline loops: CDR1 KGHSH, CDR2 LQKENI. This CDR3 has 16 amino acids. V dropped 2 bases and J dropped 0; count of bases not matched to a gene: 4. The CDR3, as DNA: TGTGCCAGCTCACCAGCGCTAGCGGGGGACTCCTACGAGCAGTACTTC. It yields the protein CASSPALAGDSYEQYF.

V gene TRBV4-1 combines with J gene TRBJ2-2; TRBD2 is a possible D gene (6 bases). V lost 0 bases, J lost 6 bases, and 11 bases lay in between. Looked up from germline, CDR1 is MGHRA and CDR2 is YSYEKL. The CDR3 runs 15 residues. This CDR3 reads CASSQERLVPGELFF. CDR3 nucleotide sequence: TGCGCCAGCAGCCAAGAAAGACTAGTTCCCGGGGAGCTGTTTTTT.

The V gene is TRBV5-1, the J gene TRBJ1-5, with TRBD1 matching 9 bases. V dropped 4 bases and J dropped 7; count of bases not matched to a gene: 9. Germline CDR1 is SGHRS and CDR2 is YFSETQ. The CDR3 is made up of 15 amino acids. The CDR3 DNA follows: TGCGCCAGCAGCACGGGGACAGGGAGCTGGCAGCCCCAGCATTTT. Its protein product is CASSTGTGSWQPQHF.

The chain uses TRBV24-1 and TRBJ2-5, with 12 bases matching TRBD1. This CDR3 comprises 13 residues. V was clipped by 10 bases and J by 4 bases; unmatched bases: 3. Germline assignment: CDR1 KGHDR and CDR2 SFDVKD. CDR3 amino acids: CATMGQGAETQYF. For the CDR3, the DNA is TGTGCCACAATGGGACAGGGGGCAGAGACCCAGTACTTC.

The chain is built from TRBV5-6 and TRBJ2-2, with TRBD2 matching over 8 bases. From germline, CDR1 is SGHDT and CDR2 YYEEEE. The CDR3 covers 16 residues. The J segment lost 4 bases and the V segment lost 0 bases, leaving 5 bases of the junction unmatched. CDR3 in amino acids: CASSLVRAGVTGELFF. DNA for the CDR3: TGTGCCAGCAGCTTGGTTCGAGCGGGAGTCACCGGGGAGCTGTTTTTT.

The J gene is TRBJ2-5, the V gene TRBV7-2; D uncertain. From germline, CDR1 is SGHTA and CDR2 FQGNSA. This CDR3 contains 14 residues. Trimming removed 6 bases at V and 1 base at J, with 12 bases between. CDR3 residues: CASRKLGPQETQYF. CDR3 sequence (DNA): TGTGCCAGCAGGAAGCTAGGTCCCCAAGAGACCCAGTACTTC. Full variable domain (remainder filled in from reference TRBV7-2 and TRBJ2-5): GAGVSQSPSNKVTEKGKDVELRCDPISGHTALYWYRQSLGQGLEFLIYFQGNSAPDKSGLPSDRFSAERTGGSVSTLTIQRTQQEDSAVYLCASRKLGPQETQYFGPGTRLLVL.

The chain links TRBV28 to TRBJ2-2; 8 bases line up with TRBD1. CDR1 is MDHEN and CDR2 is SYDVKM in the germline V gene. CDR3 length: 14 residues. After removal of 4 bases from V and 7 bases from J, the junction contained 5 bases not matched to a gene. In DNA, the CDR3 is TGTGCCAGCAGTTCCCCAGGGGGCATCGGGGAGCTGTTTTTT. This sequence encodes CASSSPGGIGELFF. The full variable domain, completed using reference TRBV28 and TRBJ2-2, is DVKVTQSSRYLVKRTGEKVFLECVQDMDHENMFWYRQDPGLGLRLIYFSYDVKMKEKGDIPEGYSVSREKKERFSLILESASTNQTSMYLCASSSPGGIGELFFGEGSRLTVL.

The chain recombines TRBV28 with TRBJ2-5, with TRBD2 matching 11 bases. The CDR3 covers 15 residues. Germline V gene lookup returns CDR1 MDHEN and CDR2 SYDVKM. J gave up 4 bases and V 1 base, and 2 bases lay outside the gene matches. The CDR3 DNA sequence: TGTGCCAGCAGTTTATCTCTAGCGGGAGGAGAGACCCAGTACTTC. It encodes CASSLSLAGGETQYF.

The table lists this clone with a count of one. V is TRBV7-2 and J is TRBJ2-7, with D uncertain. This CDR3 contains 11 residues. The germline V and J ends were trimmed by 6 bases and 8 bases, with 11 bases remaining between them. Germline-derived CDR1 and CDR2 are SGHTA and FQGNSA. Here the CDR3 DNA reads TGTGCCAGCAGTATGTCGGTTCAGCAGTACTTC. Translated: CASSMSVQQYF.

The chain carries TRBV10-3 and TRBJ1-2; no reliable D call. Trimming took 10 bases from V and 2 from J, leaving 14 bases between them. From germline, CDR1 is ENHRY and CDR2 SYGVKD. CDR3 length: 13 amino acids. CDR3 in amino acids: CATRSPENYGYTF. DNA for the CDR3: TGTGCCACCCGGAGCCCCGAAAACTATGGCTACACCTTC.

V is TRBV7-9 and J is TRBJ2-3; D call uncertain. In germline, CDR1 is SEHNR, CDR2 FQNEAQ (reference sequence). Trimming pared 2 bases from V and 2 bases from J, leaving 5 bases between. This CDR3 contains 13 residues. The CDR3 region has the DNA TGTGCCAGCAGCTTACCTAACACAGATACGCAGTATTTT. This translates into CASSLPNTDTQYF.

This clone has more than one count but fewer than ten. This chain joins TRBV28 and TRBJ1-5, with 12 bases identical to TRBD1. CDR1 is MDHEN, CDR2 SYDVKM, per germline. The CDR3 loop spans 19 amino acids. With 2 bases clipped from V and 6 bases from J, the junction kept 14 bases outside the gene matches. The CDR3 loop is CASSLLRGQGAWEGQPQHF. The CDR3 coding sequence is TGTGCCAGCAGTTTACTTAGGGGACAGGGGGCATGGGAAGGTCAGCCCCAGCATTTT.

In DNA, the CDR3 is TGTGCCAGCAGCCCCGGCGGACAGGGGGCGTCTGGAAACACCATATATTTT. The encoded protein is CASSPGGQGASGNTIYF. This rearrangement joins TRBV9 to TRBJ1-3; 11 bases match TRBD1. Germline CDR1 reads SGDLS; CDR2 reads YYNGEE. Germline trimming cut 4 bases from V and 1 base from J; bases unmatched to any gene: 7. The CDR3 contains 17 residues. The full variable domain, completed using reference TRBV9 and TRBJ1-3, is DSGVTQTPKHLITATGQRVTLRCSPRSGDLSVYWYQQSLDQGLQFLIQYYNGEERAKGNILERFSAQQFPDLHSELNLSSLELGDSALYFCASSPGGQGASGNTIYFGEGSWLTVV.

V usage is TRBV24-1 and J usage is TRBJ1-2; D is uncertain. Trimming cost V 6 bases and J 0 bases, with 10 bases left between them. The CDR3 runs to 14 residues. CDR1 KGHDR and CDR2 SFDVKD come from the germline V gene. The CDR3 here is CATSQGSANYGYTF. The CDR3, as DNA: TGTGCCACCAGTCAAGGCAGCGCTAACTATGGCTACACCTTC.

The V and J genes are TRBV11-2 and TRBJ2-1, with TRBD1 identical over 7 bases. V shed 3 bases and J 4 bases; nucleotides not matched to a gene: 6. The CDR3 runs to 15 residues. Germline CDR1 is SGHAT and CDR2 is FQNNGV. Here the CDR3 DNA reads TGTGCCAGCAGCTTCAACAGGGGCTATTACAATGAGCAGTTCTTC. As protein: CASSFNRGYYNEQFF.

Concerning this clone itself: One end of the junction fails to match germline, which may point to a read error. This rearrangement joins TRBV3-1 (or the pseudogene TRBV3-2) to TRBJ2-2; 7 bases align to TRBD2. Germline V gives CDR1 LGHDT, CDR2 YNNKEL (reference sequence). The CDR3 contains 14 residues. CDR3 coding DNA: TGTGCCAGCAGCCAGAGCGGGAACGCCGGGGAGCTGTTTTTT. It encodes CASSQSGNAGELFF.

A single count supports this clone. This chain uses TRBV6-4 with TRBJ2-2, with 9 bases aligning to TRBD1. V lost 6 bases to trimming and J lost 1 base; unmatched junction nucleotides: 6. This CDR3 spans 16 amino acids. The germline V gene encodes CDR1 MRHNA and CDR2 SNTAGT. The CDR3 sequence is CASSYRQGGNTGELFF. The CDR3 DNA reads TGTGCCAGCAGCTACCGACAGGGGGGGAACACCGGGGAGCTGTTTTTT.